One sample yielded the 13 T cell receptor beta chains listed below, sequenced in a study of blood T cell repertoires in COVID-19. The data were produced by immunoSEQ multiplex PCR, yet TCRdb's version contains in-frame clones alone and is incomplete. The data contain about 340,000 clones, roughly nine tenths of them singletons. Sequenced sample: PBMCs or T cells enriched from blood (not recorded which). The origin of the receptors is a woman aged 25 to 45 who had recovered from COVID-19.

This sequence joins TRBV7-8 and TRBJ2-7; D is unclear. The CDR3 consists of 13 residues. Germline CDR1 reads SGHVS; CDR2 reads FQNEAQ. Deletions cut 1 base from V and 7 bases from J, with 11 bases between. In DNA form, the CDR3 reads TGTGCCAGCAGCTTAGGATCTGCTCGGGAGCAGTACTTC. Translating gives CASSLGSAREQYF.

This chain joins TRBV6-5 and TRBJ2-3; D gene uncertain. Looked up from germline, CDR1 is MNHEY and CDR2 is SVGAGI. Trimming left V 2 bases short and J 2 bases short, with 11 bases between. The CDR3 has 15 residues. The CDR3 sequence is CASSYVPEPTDTQYF. The DNA for the CDR3 is TGTGCCAGCAGTTACGTTCCGGAGCCCACAGATACGCAGTATTTT.

The CDR3 spells CASSGFVDSNTEAFF. CDR3 bases: TGTGCCAGCTCAGGTTTCGTGGACTCGAACACTGAAGCTTTCTTT. The chain couples TRBV18 to TRBJ1-1; D remains unclear. CDR1 and CDR2 from the germline V gene are KGHSH and LQKENI. V lost 5 bases and J lost 1, with 14 bases in between. This CDR3 contains 15 residues.

V gene TRBV5-1 combines with J gene TRBJ1-1; D is possibly TRBD1 (6 bases). This CDR3 contains 17 residues. CDR1 is SGHRS and CDR2 is YFSETQ in the germline V gene. Trimming left V 4 bases short and J 5 bases short, with 24 bases between. The CDR3 loop reads CASSLQGSRFSRTEAFF. In DNA, the CDR3 is TGCGCCAGCAGCCTCCAGGGGTCTAGGTTTAGTCGAACTGAAGCTTTCTTT.

This rearrangement joins TRBV6-6 to TRBJ1-3; D unresolved. Germline V CDR1 and CDR2: MNHNY, SVGAGI (reference sequence). Trimming removed 7 bases at V and 3 bases at J, with 10 bases between. The CDR3 length is 13 residues. The CDR3 loop reads CASKRDLGNTIYF. CDR3 sequence (DNA): TGTGCCAGCAAGAGGGATCTTGGAAACACCATATATTTT.

The rearrangement links TRBV2 to TRBJ1-6; 7 nucleotides line up with TRBD1. This CDR3 spans 16 amino acids. With 3 bases clipped from V and 1 base from J, the junction kept 3 bases outside the gene matches. CDR1 and CDR2 from the germline V gene are SNHLY and FYNNEI. CDR3 sequence (DNA): TGTGCCAGCAGTGACCCGGACAGGTCCTATAATTCACCCCTCCACTTT. Residues: CASSDPDRSYNSPLHF.

The count of this clone is one. This chain connects TRBV10-3 to TRBJ2-3; 15 bases map to TRBD2. CDR3 length: 16 residues. Per the germline V gene, CDR1 is ENHRY and CDR2 is SYGVKD. V shed 4 bases and J 4 bases; nucleotides not matched to a gene: 3. In DNA, the CDR3 is TGTGCCATCAGTGGGACTAGCGGGGGGGCCCCAGATACGCAGTATTTT. This gives the protein CAISGTSGGAPDTQYF.

The chain links TRBV18 to TRBJ2-2, with a possible D match to TRBD1 (6 bases). The CDR3 is 15 amino acids. The germline gives CDR1 KGHSH, CDR2 LQKENI. V gave up 3 bases and J gave up 5 bases, with 13 bases separating them. The CDR3 sequence is CASSPSTGPTGELFF. CDR3 coding DNA: TGTGCCAGCTCACCTTCGACAGGCCCGACCGGGGAGCTGTTTTTT.

The chain combines TRBV10-2 with TRBJ2-4; D gene unclear. V was pared by 2 bases and J by 0 bases, with 8 bases between. Germline V gene data show CDR1 as WSHSY and CDR2 as SAAADI. The CDR3 sequence is 15 residues long. The DNA of the CDR3 is TGCGCCAGCAGTGAGGTCTTGTTAGCCAAAAACATTCAGTACTTC. It encodes CASSEVLLAKNIQYF.

V usage is TRBV28 and J usage is TRBJ2-5; TRBD1 matches at 10 bases. The V and J ends lost 6 bases and 4 bases, in that order; junction bases with no gene match: 11. This CDR3 spans 16 amino acids. The V gene's germline CDR1 is MDHEN and CDR2 SYDVKM. The CDR3 sequence is CASRGTGTGARETQYF. The CDR3 coding sequence is TGTGCCAGCAGGGGAACCGGGACAGGGGCGAGAGAGACCCAGTACTTC.

The chain is built from TRBV28 and TRBJ2-1, with TRBD2 identical over 9 bases. J lost 8 bases, V lost 2 bases, and 7 bases had no gene match. Germline CDR1 MDHEN, CDR2 SYDVKM. The CDR3 runs 15 residues. CDR3 DNA sequence: TGTGCCAGCAGTTTAGGCGCTAGCGGGGAGGATGAGCAGTTCTTC. This sequence encodes CASSLGASGEDEQFF.

The sample holds one count of this clone. The chain carries TRBV5-6 and TRBJ1-2; D is possibly TRBD1 (5 bases). The CDR3 runs 14 residues. Trimming left V 0 bases short and J 4 bases short, with 10 bases between. Germline V gene data show CDR1 as SGHDT and CDR2 as YYEEEE. The CDR3 region has the DNA TGTGCCAGCAGCTTGGATCAGGGCATCTATGGCTACACCTTC. Its protein product is CASSLDQGIYGYTF.

V is TRBV15 and J is TRBJ1-2; D remains ambiguous. The CDR3 spans 14 residues. V was clipped by 2 bases and J by 5 bases, with 12 bases between them. Germline V gene sequence: CDR1 LNHNV, CDR2 YYDKDF (reference sequence). The CDR3 is CATSRILDPYGYTF. CDR3 bases: TGTGCCACCAGCAGAATCCTAGACCCTTATGGCTACACCTTC. Supplemented by reference TRBV15 and TRBJ1-2, the full variable domain reads DAMVIQNPRYQVTQFGKPVTLSCSQTLNHNVMYWYQQKSSQAPKLLFHYYDKDFNNEADTPDNFQSRRPNTSFCFLDIRSPGLGDTAMYLCATSRILDPYGYTFGSGTRLTVV.